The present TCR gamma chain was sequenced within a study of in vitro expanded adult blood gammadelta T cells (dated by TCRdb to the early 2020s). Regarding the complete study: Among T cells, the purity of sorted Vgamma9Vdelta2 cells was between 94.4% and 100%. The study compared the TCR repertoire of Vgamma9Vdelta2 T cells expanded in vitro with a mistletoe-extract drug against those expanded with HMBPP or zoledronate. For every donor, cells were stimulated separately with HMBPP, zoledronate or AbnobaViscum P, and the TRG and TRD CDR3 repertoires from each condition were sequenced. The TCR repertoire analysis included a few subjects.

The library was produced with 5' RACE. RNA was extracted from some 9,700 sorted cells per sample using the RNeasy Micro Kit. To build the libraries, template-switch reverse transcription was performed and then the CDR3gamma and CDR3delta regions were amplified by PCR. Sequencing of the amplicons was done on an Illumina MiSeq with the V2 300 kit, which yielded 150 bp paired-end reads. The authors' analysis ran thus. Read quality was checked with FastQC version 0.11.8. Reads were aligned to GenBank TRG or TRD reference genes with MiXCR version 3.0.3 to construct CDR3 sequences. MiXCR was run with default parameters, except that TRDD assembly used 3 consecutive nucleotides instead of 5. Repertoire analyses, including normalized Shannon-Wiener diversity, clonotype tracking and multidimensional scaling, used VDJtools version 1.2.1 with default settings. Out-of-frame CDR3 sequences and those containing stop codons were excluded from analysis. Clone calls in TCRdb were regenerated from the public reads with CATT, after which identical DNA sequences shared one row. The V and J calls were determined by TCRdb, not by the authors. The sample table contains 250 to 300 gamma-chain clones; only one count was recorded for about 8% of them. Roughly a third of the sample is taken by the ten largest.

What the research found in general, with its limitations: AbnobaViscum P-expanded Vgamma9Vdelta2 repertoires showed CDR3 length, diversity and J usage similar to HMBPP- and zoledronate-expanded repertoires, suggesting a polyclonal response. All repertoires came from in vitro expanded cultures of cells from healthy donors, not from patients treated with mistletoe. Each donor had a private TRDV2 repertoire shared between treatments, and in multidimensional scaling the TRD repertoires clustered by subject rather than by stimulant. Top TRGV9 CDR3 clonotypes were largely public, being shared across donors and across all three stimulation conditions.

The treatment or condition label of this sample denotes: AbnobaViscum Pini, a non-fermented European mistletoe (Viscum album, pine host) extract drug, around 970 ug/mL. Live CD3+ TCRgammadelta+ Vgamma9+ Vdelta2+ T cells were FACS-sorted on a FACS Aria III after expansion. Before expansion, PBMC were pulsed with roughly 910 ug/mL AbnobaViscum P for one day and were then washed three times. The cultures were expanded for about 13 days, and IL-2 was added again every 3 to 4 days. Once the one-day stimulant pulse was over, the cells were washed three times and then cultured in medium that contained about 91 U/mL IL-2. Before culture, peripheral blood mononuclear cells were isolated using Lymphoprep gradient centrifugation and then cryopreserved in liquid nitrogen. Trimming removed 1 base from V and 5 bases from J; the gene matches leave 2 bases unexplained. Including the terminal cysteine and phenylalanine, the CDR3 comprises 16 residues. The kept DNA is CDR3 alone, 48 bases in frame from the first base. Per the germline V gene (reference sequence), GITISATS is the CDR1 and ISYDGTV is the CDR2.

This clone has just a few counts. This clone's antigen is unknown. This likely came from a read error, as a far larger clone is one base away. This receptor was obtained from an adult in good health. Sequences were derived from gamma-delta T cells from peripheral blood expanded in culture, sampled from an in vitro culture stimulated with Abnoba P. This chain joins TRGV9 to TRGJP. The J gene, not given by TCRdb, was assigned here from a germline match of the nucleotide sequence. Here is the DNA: TGTGCCTTGTGGGAGGTAGAAGAGTTGGGCAAAAAAATCAAGGTATTT. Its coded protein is CALWEVEELGKKIKVF.